This T cell receptor beta chain was captured by sequencing in a study of PD-1 blockade in classical Hodgkin lymphoma. The CDR3 has 15 residues. V gave up 2 bases and J gave up 8 bases; unmatched junction bases: 8. Germline loops: CDR1 MDHEN, CDR2 SYDVKM. The repertoire was sequenced with immunoSEQ multiplex PCR; TCRdb's copy has only in-frame clones and lacks some. The table has 31,000 or so clones, roughly four fifths seen once. As to time point: cycle 4 day 1 (C4D1), after less than seven weeks of nivolumab. Relapse after autologous stem cell transplantation occurred in every patient, and brentuximab vedotin exposure varied.

The receptor comes from a human donor with classical Hodgkin lymphoma. The chain recombines TRBV28 with TRBJ2-4; TRBD1 aligns across 8 bases. The sample here was peripheral blood mononuclear cells (PBMCs), taken before the fourth cycle of nivolumab. The CDR3: CASSLNDDRGDIQYF. The CDR3 DNA is TGTGCCAGCAGTTTAAACGACGACAGGGGTGACATTCAGTACTTC.